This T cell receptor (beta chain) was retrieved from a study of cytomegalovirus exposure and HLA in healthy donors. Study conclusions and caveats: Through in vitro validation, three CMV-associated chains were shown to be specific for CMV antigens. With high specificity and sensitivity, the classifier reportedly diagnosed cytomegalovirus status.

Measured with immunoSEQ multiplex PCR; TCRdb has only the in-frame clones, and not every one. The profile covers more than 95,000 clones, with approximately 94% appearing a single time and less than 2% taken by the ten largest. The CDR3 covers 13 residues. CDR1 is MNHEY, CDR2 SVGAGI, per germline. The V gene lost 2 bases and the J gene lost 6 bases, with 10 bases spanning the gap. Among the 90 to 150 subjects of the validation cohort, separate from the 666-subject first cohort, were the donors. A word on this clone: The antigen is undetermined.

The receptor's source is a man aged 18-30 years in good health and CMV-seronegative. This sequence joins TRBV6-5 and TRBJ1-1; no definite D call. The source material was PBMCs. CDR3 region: CASSYSPVAEAFF. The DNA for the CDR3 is TGTGCCAGCAGTTACAGCCCCGTGGCTGAAGCTTTCTTT.